These 14 T cell receptor beta chains were sequenced from one sample in a study of CD8+CD57+ T cells in acquired aplastic anemia. The template for TCR beta VDJ and CDR3 sequence profiling was genomic DNA. TCRdb reprocessed the reads via MiXCR and lists one record per CDR3 protein. Counted here are about 210,000 distinct CDR3 sequences, roughly 35% occurring once; the ten biggest clones make up approximately 1.2%. Sequencing was done on a sample of sorted CD4+, CD8+, or CD8+CD57+ T cells (not recorded which) from PBMCs. Every receptor here comes from a human donor in good health, serving as a control.

Details on this clonotype: This may be a read error: a much more frequent sequence differs by one nucleotide. The chain has TRBV20-1 and TRBJ2-1, with 9 nucleotides matching TRBD2. J was trimmed by 9 bases and V by 1 base; bases with no gene match: 13. The CDR3 length is 16 residues. Germline V gene lookup returns CDR1 DFQATT and CDR2 SNEGSKA (reference sequence). The CDR3 nucleotides read TGCAGTGCTAGAGGGGCCCTAGCGGGACGCGTTTCTGAGCAGTTCTTC. Translation: CSARGALAGRVSEQFF.

Only a few counts were recorded for this clonotype. V usage is TRBV12-3 or TRBV12-4 and J usage is TRBJ2-3; 10 bases match TRBD1. There are 17 residues in the CDR3. J lost 4 bases, V lost 6 bases, and 13 bases had no gene match. For the CDR3, the DNA is TGTGCCAGCAGGCGAGAACCCGGGACAGGGGTACCAGATACGCAGTATTTT. Its translation is CASRREPGTGVPDTQYF.

This clonotype was seen ten or more times. The gene calls are TRBV19 and TRBJ1-5, with a weak D call TRBD1 (6 bases). Per germline, CDR1 LNHDA and CDR2 SQIVND (reference sequence). The CDR3 contains 14 residues. V was pared by 3 bases and J by 3 bases, with 9 bases between. The DNA of the CDR3 is TGTGCCAGTAGTATCTGGACAGACAATCAGCCCCAGCATTTT. Encoded protein: CASSIWTDNQPQHF.

This clonotype was observed at least ten times. The chain employs TRBV4-2 and TRBJ2-7; D may be TRBD2 (6 bases). The V gene lost 1 base and the J gene lost 3 bases, with 13 bases spanning the gap. CDR1 and CDR2 (germline): LGHNA, YNFKEQ. The CDR3 spans 15 residues. CDR3 loop: CASSQGHSGNYEQYF. DNA for the CDR3: TGTGCCAGCAGCCAAGGCCATAGCGGAAACTACGAGCAGTACTTC.

This clonotype was counted many times. The chain uses TRBV10-3 and TRBJ1-1; D is uncertain. The CDR3 consists of 13 residues. The germline gives CDR1 ENHRY, CDR2 SYGVKD. V shed 3 bases and J shed 4 bases, with 9 bases lying between them. In nucleotides, the CDR3 is TGTGCCATCAGTGACAGCTTCTTCACTGAAGCTTTCTTT. It yields the protein CAISDSFFTEAFF.

The CDR3 bases are TGCAGTGCTAGTTTAATAGTGGGGGGAATGGGAGAGACCCAGTACTTC. Translated: CSASLIVGGMGETQYF. This chain uses TRBV20-1 with TRBJ2-5; D is possibly TRBD2 (6 bases). The V and J ends lost 3 bases and 4 bases respectively, with 21 bases between them. CDR1 is DFQATT, CDR2 SNEGSKA, per germline (reference sequence). The length of the CDR3 is 16 residues.

This clonotype was picked up many times. This rearrangement joins TRBV12-3 or TRBV12-4 to TRBJ1-3, with D perhaps TRBD1 (5 bases). Deletions cut 6 bases from V and 6 bases from J, with 12 bases between. The CDR3 length is 13 residues. For the CDR3, the DNA is TGTGCCAGCAGGCTAGGGGAGACAAACACCATATATTTT. Amino acid sequence: CASRLGETNTIYF.

This clonotype came up many times. This rearrangement joins TRBV20-1 to TRBJ2-3; 9 bases agree with TRBD1. J gave up 2 bases and V 5 bases, and 5 bases lay outside the gene matches. There are 14 residues in the CDR3. Germline V gene sequence: CDR1 DFQATT, CDR2 SNEGSKA (reference sequence). DNA of the CDR3: TGCAGTGCTCTACACAGGGGGCCCACAGATACGCAGTATTTT. This codes for CSALHRGPTDTQYF.

Here the CDR3 reads CASSLIAGGLRDEQFF. In DNA, the CDR3 is TGTGCCAGCAGCCTTATAGCGGGGGGGCTCCGGGATGAGCAGTTCTTC. The gene calls are TRBV14 and TRBJ2-1; 11 positions match TRBD2. The germline gives CDR1 SGHDN, CDR2 FVKESK. The junction had 10 bases not matched to a gene; V was cut back by 4 bases and J by 8 bases. The CDR3 is made up of 16 amino acids.

A remark on this clonotype: Sequence at one end of the junction differs from germline and may be a read error. The chain joins TRBV3-1 to TRBJ1-2; TRBD1 is a possible D gene (5 bases). The CDR3 covers 15 residues. CDR1 is LGHDT, CDR2 YNNKEL, per germline (reference sequence). The CDR3 here is CARSQDPGTSRGYTF. The CDR3 DNA follows: TGTGCCCGCAGCCAAGATCCAGGGACTTCTAGGGGCTACACCTTC.

A remark on this clonotype: Since a much larger clone is just one base distant, this may be a read error. The rearrangement joins TRBV10-3 to TRBJ1-1, with 7 bases that match TRBD1. Trimming removed 3 bases from V and 4 bases from J; junction bases left unmatched: 5. CDR3 length: 14 residues. Germline V gene data show CDR1 as ENHRY and CDR2 as SYGVKD. CDR3 coding DNA: TGTGCCATCAGTGACACACAGGGGTCCACTGAAGCTTTCTTT. Its translation: CAISDTQGSTEAFF.

In DNA, the CDR3 is TGTGCCAGCACTTCGACCGTAGGTAATCAGCCCCAGTACTTC. Its protein is CASTSTVGNQPQYF. The genes are TRBV2 and TRBJ2-5; D not certain. Trimming cost V 7 bases and J 9 bases, with 21 bases left between them. CDR3 size: 14 residues. Germline V lookup: CDR1 SNHLY, CDR2 FYNNEI.

For this clonotype: The junction departs from germline at one end; a sequencing error may be responsible. The rearrangement joins TRBV4-1 to TRBJ2-1, with D uncertain. Germline lookup yields CDR1 MGHRA and CDR2 YSYEKL. The CDR3 sequence is 12 residues long. The CDR3 DNA sequence: TGCGCCAGCGGCCACCCCTTGGGGGAGCAGTTCTTC. Its protein product is CASGHPLGEQFF.

This clonotype was recorded many times. The rearrangement links TRBV7-3 to TRBJ1-2; D ambiguous. Deletions cut 1 base from V and 1 base from J, with 4 bases between. The CDR3 loop spans 13 amino acids. Germline V gene lookup returns CDR1 SGHTA and CDR2 FQGTGA. The CDR3 DNA reads as TGTGCCAGCAGCTTAAACATTAACTATGGCTACACCTTC. Its translation: CASSLNINYGYTF.